This TCR beta chain derives from a study of cytotoxic CD8 clonotypes in ibrutinib-treated CLL. Measured with immunoSEQ multiplex PCR; TCRdb has only the in-frame clones, and not every one. Here the sample spans 150,000 to 200,000 clones, roughly 90% being singletons. CDR3 size: 12 residues. Germline CDR1 ENHRY, CDR2 SYGVKD. V was cut by 0 bases and J by 11 bases, with 10 bases left in between. Concerning this clone itself: Additional DNA sequences in this sample encode the identical CDR3.

The input for sequencing was PBMCs, taken at disease progression, from a patient treated with ibrutinib. The TCR sequence derives from a human donor with chronic lymphocytic leukemia. This chain connects TRBV10-3 to TRBJ1-1, with D uncertain. CDR3 sequence: CAISESGDKAFF. CDR3 sequence (DNA): TGTGCCATCAGTGAGTCGGGCGATAAGGCTTTCTTT.